This T cell receptor (beta chain) was captured in a study of cytomegalovirus exposure and HLA in healthy donors. Vbeta (60) and Jbeta (13) primers were used in the PCR. The assay was immunoSEQ multiplex PCR, and TCRdb's table has in-frame clones only and misses some. The sample includes roughly 55,000 clones. Of note for this clone: Its target is not known.

While unrecorded immune exposures were likely, the donors were nominally healthy when sampled. Study results and limitations: At a 0.05 false discovery rate, a later analysis found 15,000 to 20,000 TCR beta sequences to be associated with HLA alleles. Across donors, most TCRs were seen rarely, yet some public ones were widespread. TCR beta sequences reportedly predicted the HLA-A and HLA-B alleles of most subjects accurately.

The clonotype comes from a man aged 50 to 59 in good health and CMV-seropositive. The source material was PBMCs.

CDR3 sequence: CASSVTGGYQPQHF. DNA for the CDR3: TGTGCCAGCAGTGTCACAGGGGGGTATCAGCCCCAGCATTTT. The chain employs TRBV6-1 and TRBJ1-5; 8 nucleotides align to TRBD1. Trimming at V came to 4 bases and at J to 5 bases, leaving 4 bases not matched to a gene. Germline CDR1 and CDR2: MNHNS and SASEGT. This CDR3 region has 14 residues.